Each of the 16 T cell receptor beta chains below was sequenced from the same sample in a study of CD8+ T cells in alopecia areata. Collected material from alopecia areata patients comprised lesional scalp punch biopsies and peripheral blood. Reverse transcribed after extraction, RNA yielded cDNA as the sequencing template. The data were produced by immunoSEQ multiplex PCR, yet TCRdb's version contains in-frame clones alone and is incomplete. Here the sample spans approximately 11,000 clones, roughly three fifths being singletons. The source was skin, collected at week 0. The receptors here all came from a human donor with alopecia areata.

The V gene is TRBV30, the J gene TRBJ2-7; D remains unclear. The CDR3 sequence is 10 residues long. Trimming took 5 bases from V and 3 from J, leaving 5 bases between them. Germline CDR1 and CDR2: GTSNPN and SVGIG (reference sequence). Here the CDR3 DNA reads TGTGCCTGGGGAGACTACGAGCAGTACTTC. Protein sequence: CAWGDYEQYF.

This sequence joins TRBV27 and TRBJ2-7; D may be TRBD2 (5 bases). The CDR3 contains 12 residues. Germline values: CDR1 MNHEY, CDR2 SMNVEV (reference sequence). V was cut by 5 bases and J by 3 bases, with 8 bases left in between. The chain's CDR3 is CASSGEGYEQYF. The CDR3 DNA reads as TGTGCCAGCAGTGGCGAGGGCTACGAGCAGTACTTC.

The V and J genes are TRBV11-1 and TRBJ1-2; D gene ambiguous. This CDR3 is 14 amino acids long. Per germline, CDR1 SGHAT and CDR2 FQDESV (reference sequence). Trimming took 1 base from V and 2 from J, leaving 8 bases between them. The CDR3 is CASSLVNTNYGYTF. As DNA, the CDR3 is TGTGCCAGCAGCTTAGTAAACACGAACTATGGCTACACCTTC.

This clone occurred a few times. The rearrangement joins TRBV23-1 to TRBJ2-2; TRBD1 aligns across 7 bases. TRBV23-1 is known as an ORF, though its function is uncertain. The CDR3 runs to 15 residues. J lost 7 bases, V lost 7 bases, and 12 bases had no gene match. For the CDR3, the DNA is TGCGCCAGCAACCCGGGACAGAAACATGGCGGGGAGCTGTTTTTT. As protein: CASNPGQKHGGELFF.

The CDR3 sequence: CASSPPTEGTEAFF. DNA of the CDR3: TGTGCCAGCTCACCACCGACGGAGGGGACTGAAGCTTTCTTT. This chain links TRBV18 with TRBJ1-1, with D possibly being TRBD1 (5 bases). The CDR3 runs to 14 residues. Trimming shortened V by 0 bases and J by 5 bases, and 10 bases separated the two germline ends. CDR1 and CDR2 from the germline V gene are KGHSH and LQKENI.

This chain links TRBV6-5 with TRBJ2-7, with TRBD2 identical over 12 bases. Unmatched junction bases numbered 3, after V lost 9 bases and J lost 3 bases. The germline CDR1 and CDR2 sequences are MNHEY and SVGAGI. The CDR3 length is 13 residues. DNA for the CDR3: TGTGCCAGGGTGACTAGCGGGAGCTACGAGCAGTACTTC. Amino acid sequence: CARVTSGSYEQYF.

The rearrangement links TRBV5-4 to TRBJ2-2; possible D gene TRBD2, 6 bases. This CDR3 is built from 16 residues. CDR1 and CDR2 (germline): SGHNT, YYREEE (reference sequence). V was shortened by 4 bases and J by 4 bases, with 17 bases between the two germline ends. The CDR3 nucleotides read TGTGCCAGCAGCCCTCCGGGACTTTCTACCACCGGGGAGCTGTTTTTT. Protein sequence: CASSPPGLSTTGELFF. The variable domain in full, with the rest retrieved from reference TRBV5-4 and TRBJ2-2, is ETGVTQSPTHLIKTRGQQVTLRCSSQSGHNTVSWYQQALGQGPQFIFQYYREEENGRGNFPPRFSGLQFPNYSSELNVNALELDDSALYLCASSPPGLSTTGELFFGEGSRLTVL.

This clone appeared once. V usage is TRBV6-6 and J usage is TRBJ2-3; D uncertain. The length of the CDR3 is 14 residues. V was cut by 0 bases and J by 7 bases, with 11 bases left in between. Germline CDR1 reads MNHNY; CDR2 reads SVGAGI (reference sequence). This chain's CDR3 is CASSYSPGTHTQYF. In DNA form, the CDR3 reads TGTGCCAGCAGTTACTCACCAGGAACTCATACGCAGTATTTT.

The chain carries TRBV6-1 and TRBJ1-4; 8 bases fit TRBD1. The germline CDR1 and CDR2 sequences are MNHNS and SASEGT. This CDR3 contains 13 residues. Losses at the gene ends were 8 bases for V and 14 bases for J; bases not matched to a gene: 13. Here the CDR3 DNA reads TGTGCCAGCGGTTTCCTACAGGGGGAAGGGCTGTTTTTT. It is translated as CASGFLQGEGLFF.

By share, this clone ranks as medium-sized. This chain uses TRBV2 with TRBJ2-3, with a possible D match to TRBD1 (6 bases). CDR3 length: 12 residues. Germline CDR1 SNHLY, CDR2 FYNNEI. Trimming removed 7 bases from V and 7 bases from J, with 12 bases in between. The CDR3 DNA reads TGTGCCAGCAACCAGGGGCCTTATACGCAGTATTTT. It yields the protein CASNQGPYTQYF.

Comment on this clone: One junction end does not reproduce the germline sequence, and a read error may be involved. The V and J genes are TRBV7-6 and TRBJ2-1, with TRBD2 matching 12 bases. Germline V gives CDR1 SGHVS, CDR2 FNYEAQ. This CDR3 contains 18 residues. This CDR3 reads CASSLEWRTSGTYNGQFF. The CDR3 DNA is TGTGCCAGCAGCTTAGAATGGAGGACTAGCGGGACCTACAATGGGCAGTTCTTC.

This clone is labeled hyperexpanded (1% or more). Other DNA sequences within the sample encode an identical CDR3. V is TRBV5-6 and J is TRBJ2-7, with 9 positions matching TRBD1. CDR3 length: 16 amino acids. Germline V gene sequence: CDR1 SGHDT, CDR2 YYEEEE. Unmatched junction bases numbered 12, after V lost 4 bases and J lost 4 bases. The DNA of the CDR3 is TGTGCCAGCAGCGAAGGGGGGACAGGGATGATTTACGAGCAGTACTTC. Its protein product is CASSEGGTGMIYEQYF.

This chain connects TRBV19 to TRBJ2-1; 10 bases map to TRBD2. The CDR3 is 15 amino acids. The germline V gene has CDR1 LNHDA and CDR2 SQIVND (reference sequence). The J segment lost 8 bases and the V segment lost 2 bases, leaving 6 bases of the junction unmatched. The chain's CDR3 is CASSISGRANDEQFF. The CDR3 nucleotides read TGTGCCAGTAGTATAAGCGGGAGGGCCAACGATGAGCAGTTCTTC.

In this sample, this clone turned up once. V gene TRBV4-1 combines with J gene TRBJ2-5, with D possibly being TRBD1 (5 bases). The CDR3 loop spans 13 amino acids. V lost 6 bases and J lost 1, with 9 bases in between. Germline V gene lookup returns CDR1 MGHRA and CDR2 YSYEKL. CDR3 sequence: CASSRQTQETQYF. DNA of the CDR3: TGCGCCAGCAGTCGACAGACCCAAGAGACCCAGTACTTC.

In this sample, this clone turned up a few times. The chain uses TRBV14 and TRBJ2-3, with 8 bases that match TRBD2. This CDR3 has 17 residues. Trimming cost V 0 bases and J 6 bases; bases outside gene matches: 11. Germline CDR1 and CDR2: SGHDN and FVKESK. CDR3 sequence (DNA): TGTGCCAGCAGCCAAGATCTAAGATGGAGCGGGAGTGATACGCAGTATTTT. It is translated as CASSQDLRWSGSDTQYF.

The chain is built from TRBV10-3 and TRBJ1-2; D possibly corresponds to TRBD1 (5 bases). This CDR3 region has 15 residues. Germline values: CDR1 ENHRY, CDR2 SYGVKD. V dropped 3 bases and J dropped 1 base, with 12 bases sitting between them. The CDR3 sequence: CAISEETDSNYGYTF. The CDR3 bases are TGTGCCATCAGTGAAGAAACAGACAGTAACTATGGCTACACCTTC.